The 23 T cell receptor beta chains below all came from one sample that was sequenced in a study of shared clonotypes between healthy human individuals. Clones were read by immunoSEQ multiplex PCR, and TCRdb kept only the in-frame ones, dropping some. The repertoire consists of about 2.5 million clones, with around 92% occurring once and the leading ten covering approximately 0.4%. The specimen was naive CD4+ T cells from PBMCs. Subset described: CD45RA+ positively selected. Every receptor here comes from a young man in good health. Some clones in this sample may be carry-over from other donors' samples.

This sequence joins TRBV27 and TRBJ1-1; the D gene is possibly TRBD1 (6 bases). Trimming left V 5 bases short and J 0 bases short, with 13 bases between. This CDR3 region has 15 residues. The germline CDR1 and CDR2 sequences are MNHEY and SMNVEV (reference sequence). CDR3 in DNA: TGTGCCAGCAGTCTAAACAGGGCAATGAACACTGAAGCTTTCTTT. This gives the protein CASSLNRAMNTEAFF.

The rearrangement joins TRBV5-6 to TRBJ1-2, with D tentatively TRBD1 (5 bases). This CDR3 is built from 13 residues. The V and J ends lost 4 bases and 2 bases respectively, with 9 bases between them. Germline V gives CDR1 SGHDT, CDR2 YYEEEE. CDR3 DNA: TGTGCCAGCAGCCGGGGGAGGAACTATGGCTACACCTTC. This gives the protein CASSRGRNYGYTF.

The CDR3 DNA follows: TGTGCCAGCACCCGGGACACCAGTCTTTACGAGCAGTACTTC. It encodes CASTRDTSLYEQYF. The V and J genes are TRBV6-1 and TRBJ2-7; perhaps TRBD1 as D (6 bases). The CDR3 covers 14 residues. V lost 7 bases to trimming and J lost 4 bases, with 17 bases between them. Germline V CDR1 and CDR2: MNHNS, SASEGT.

The genes are TRBV18 and TRBJ2-3, with 7 bases identical to TRBD1. The germline V gene encodes CDR1 KGHSH and CDR2 LQKENI. The CDR3 is 15 amino acids. The J segment lost 0 bases and the V segment lost 2 bases, leaving 2 bases of the junction unmatched. CDR3: CASSPDRESTDTQYF. The CDR3 DNA reads TGTGCCAGCTCACCAGACAGGGAAAGCACAGATACGCAGTATTTT.

The gene calls are TRBV2 and TRBJ1-1; no firm D call. Trimming took off 5 bases at V and 1 base at J, with 14 bases between the two ends. Germline lookup yields CDR1 SNHLY and CDR2 FYNNEI. The CDR3 covers 15 residues. The CDR3 DNA follows: TGTGCCAGCAGTCTCTGGGGTTCGTCGAACACTGAAGCTTTCTTT. Translated, it gives CASSLWGSSNTEAFF.

The V call is TRBV9, the J call TRBJ1-2; 8 positions match TRBD1. V lost 4 bases to trimming and J lost 7 bases; unmatched junction nucleotides: 12. CDR3 length equals 15 residues. Germline V gene sequence: CDR1 SGDLS, CDR2 YYNGEE. The CDR3 sequence: CASSPRDRPPSGYTF. The CDR3 DNA follows: TGTGCCAGCAGCCCGAGGGACAGGCCACCCTCTGGCTACACCTTC.

J is TRBJ2-1 and V is TRBV12-5; the D gene is possibly TRBD2 (5 bases). V lost 3 bases, J lost 8 bases, and 5 bases lay in between. Germline values: CDR1 LGHNT, CDR2 FRNRAP. The CDR3 has 11 residues. The CDR3 DNA reads as TGTGCTAGTGGTTTCGGGGATGAGCAGTTCTTC. It translates to CASGFGDEQFF.

The chain employs TRBV20-1 and TRBJ2-7; D possibly corresponds to TRBD1 (5 bases). Germline V gene lookup returns CDR1 DFQATT and CDR2 SNEGSKA (reference sequence). CDR3 length: 11 residues. Trimming removed 8 bases at V and 2 bases at J, with 10 bases between. This chain's CDR3 is CSLPRAYEQYF. The CDR3 bases are TGCAGTCTGCCCAGGGCCTACGAGCAGTACTTC.

This chain links TRBV5-1 with TRBJ1-4; TRBD1 matches 11 bases. Germline values: CDR1 SGHRS, CDR2 YFSETQ. The CDR3 length is 15 residues. The trim removed 3 bases at V and 8 bases at J, leaving 6 bases unmatched. This chain's CDR3 is CASSSTGTGGEKLFF. The DNA for the CDR3 is TGCGCCAGCAGCTCTACCGGGACAGGGGGGGAAAAACTGTTTTTT.

The chain employs TRBV4-2 and TRBJ1-5, with D possibly TRBD1 on 5 matching bases. The CDR3 contains 17 residues. V lost 1 base, J lost 0 bases, and 13 bases lay in between. Germline V gives CDR1 LGHNA, CDR2 YNFKEQ. The CDR3, as DNA: TGTGCCAGCAGCCAAGTGGGGGTAATTTATAGCAATCAGCCCCAGCATTTT. Its protein is CASSQVGVIYSNQPQHF.

Notes on this clone: This may be a read error, as it is one base from a much larger clone. This sample includes further DNA sequences coding for the same CDR3. The chain recombines TRBV2 with TRBJ1-5, with 10 bases lining up with TRBD1. The CDR3 is 14 amino acids. Germline CDR1 reads SNHLY; CDR2 reads FYNNEI. Losses at the gene ends were 4 bases for V and 4 bases for J; bases not matched to a gene: 1. The CDR3 protein is CASSGTGGNQPQHF. As DNA, the CDR3 is TGTGCCAGCAGTGGGACAGGGGGGAATCAGCCCCAGCATTTT.

V is TRBV5-4 and J is TRBJ2-7; 14 bases align to TRBD2. From germline, CDR1 is SGHNT and CDR2 YYREEE (reference sequence). J lost 5 bases, V lost 2 bases, and 3 bases had no gene match. There are 15 residues in the CDR3. The CDR3 spells CASSFGLAGGNEQYF. The CDR3 DNA follows: TGTGCCAGCAGCTTCGGACTAGCGGGAGGAAACGAGCAGTACTTC.

The chain carries TRBV5-1 and TRBJ1-4, with D possibly being TRBD1 (5 bases). Looked up from germline, CDR1 is SGHRS and CDR2 is YFSETQ. Trimming took 0 bases from V and 8 from J, leaving 11 bases between them. CDR3 length equals 14 residues. In DNA form, the CDR3 reads TGCGCCAGCAGCTTGGCAGACTCAGGGGAAAAACTGTTTTTT. This sequence encodes CASSLADSGEKLFF.

This chain connects TRBV30 to TRBJ2-7, with 7 bases matching TRBD2. The CDR3 extends over 12 amino acids. V lost 1 base, J lost 4 bases, and 1 base stayed unmatched. CDR1 GTSNPN and CDR2 SVGIG come from the germline V gene (reference sequence). The CDR3 nucleotides read TGTGCCTGGAGTGCGGGAGGATACGAGCAGTACTTC. Translating gives CAWSAGGYEQYF. Based on the CDR3 plus reference TRBV30 and TRBJ2-7, the full variable domain is SQTIHQWPATLVQPVGSPLSLECTVEGTSNPNLYWYRQAAGRGLQLLFYSVGIGQISSEVPQNLSASRPQDRQFILSSKKLLLSDSGFYLCAWSAGGYEQYFGPGTRLTVT.

The chain couples TRBV9 to TRBJ2-1, with 8 bases fitting TRBD2. The CDR3 has 16 residues. Losses at the gene ends were 7 bases for V and 1 base for J; bases not matched to a gene: 10. Germline CDR1 SGDLS, CDR2 YYNGEE. CDR3 nucleotides: TGTGCCAGCTCAAAAGCCGGCGGGAGGTCCTACAATGAGCAGTTCTTC. Translation: CASSKAGGRSYNEQFF.

The chain joins TRBV5-8 to TRBJ2-7; no clear D gene. Germline CDR1 reads SGHTS; CDR2 reads YDEGEE. The V end lost 0 bases, the J end lost 2 bases, and 3 bases lay between the germline ends. There are 12 residues in the CDR3. CDR3 in DNA: TGTGCCAGCAGCTTGGGGGCCTACGAGCAGTACTTC. Its translation is CASSLGAYEQYF.

This clone appeared once. The chain recombines TRBV5-1 with TRBJ1-3; D is undetermined. The V end lost 3 bases, the J end lost 0 bases, and 13 bases lay between the germline ends. Germline CDR1 SGHRS, CDR2 YFSETQ. The CDR3 has 16 residues. CDR3 sequence: CASSSAGDSSGNTIYF. For the CDR3, the DNA is TGCGCCAGCAGCTCGGCAGGCGATAGCTCTGGAAACACCATATATTTT.

With regard to this clone: This sample includes further DNA sequences coding for the same CDR3. This chain links TRBV5-1 with TRBJ1-2; D call uncertain. The CDR3 has 14 residues. The V end was cut by 0 bases, the J end by 4 bases, with 10 bases between. CDR1 SGHRS and CDR2 YFSETQ come from the germline V gene. The CDR3 spells CASSLGTGGYGYTF. DNA of the CDR3: TGCGCCAGCAGCTTGGGGACCGGCGGCTATGGCTACACCTTC.

This chain joins TRBV7-9 and TRBJ2-1; D is undetermined. The CDR3 totals 13 residues. Germline CDR1 SEHNR, CDR2 FQNEAQ (reference sequence). The ends were cut back, 1 base at V and 4 bases at J, with 5 bases in the middle. Here the CDR3 reads CASSLVQYNEQFF. CDR3 in DNA: TGTGCCAGCAGCTTAGTCCAGTACAATGAGCAGTTCTTC.

This clone was seen a handful of times. The chain couples TRBV18 to TRBJ1-1; 12 positions agree with TRBD1. V dropped 2 bases and J dropped 11; count of bases not matched to a gene: 6. The CDR3 runs 14 residues. Germline CDR1 and CDR2: KGHSH and LQKENI. CDR3 residues: CASSPAPGQGAAFF. The CDR3 nucleotides are TGTGCCAGCTCACCAGCTCCGGGACAGGGGGCCGCTTTCTTT.

V gene TRBV5-1 combines with J gene TRBJ1-5; 7 bases agree with TRBD1. In germline, CDR1 is SGHRS, CDR2 YFSETQ. There are 17 residues in the CDR3. Trimming removed 1 base from V and 10 bases from J; junction bases left unmatched: 17. The CDR3 nucleotides are TGCGCCAGCAGCTTGATCCCCATGGACAGGAGTCCATCCCCCCAGCATTTT. Translating it yields CASSLIPMDRSPSPQHF.

This clone was detected only once. The chain uses TRBV14 and TRBJ1-1, with no clear D. The length of the CDR3 is 13 residues. Trimming removed 3 bases from V and 6 bases from J, with 11 bases in between. Germline lookup yields CDR1 SGHDN and CDR2 FVKESK. CDR3 loop: CASSHPPLSEAFF. Written as DNA, the CDR3 is TGTGCCAGCAGCCACCCTCCCCTGTCTGAAGCTTTCTTT. Supplemented by reference TRBV14 and TRBJ1-1, the full variable domain reads EAGVTQFPSHSVIEKGQTVTLRCDPISGHDNLYWYRRVMGKEIKFLLHFVKESKQDESGMPNNRFLAERTGGTYSTLKVQPAELEDSGVYFCASSHPPLSEAFFGQGTRLTVV.

The rearrangement links TRBV19 to TRBJ2-7; 8 nucleotides line up with TRBD2. Germline CDR1 reads LNHDA; CDR2 reads SQIVND (reference sequence). CDR3 size: 14 residues. Germline trimming cut 8 bases from V and 3 bases from J; bases unmatched to any gene: 9. The DNA of the CDR3 is TGTGCCAGTTCTGAGAGAGCGGGGGACTACGAGCAGTACTTC. Protein sequence: CASSERAGDYEQYF.